Sequencing of this T cell receptor (beta chain) was carried out in a study of blood T cell repertoires in COVID-19 (dated by TCRdb to the early 2020s). Some background on the complete study: Collaborator samples came from the United States, Italy and Spain and covered acute and convalescent phases of COVID-19. The material from the prospective study consisted of cDNA or gDNA derived from T cells, B-cell-depleted T cells, or PBMCs. Deeply sampled blood TCRbeta repertoires from subjects exposed to, actively infected with, or recovered from COVID-19 were included in the dataset. The repertoires were released in a freely available public database meant as a resource for research on the immune response to SARS-CoV-2. The samples were drawn from two sources: the first 160 participants of the ongoing ImmuneRACE study, and fewer than 1,500 subjects contributed by 6 global collaborators. Sample metadata almost always included a de-identified subject ID, COVID-19 status, age in years and sex. Where available, HLA class I and class II types were taken from metadata supplied by the sample provider and were not determined by assay-based typing.

A note on this clone: It lacks a known antigen. Base qualities are not recorded, but no much larger clone differs from it by a single base.

TCRbeta CDR3 regions were amplified from genomic DNA using the immunoSEQ Assay, a bias-controlled multiplex PCR. The study's own analysis went as follows. Nucleated cell counts per sample were estimated from amplification of reference gene primers within the assay. To quantify the absolute abundance of each unique TCRbeta CDR3 rearrangement, sequence reads were collapsed and filtered. For each sample, productive Simpson clonality was calculated as the square root of Simpson's diversity index over productive rearrangements. The table comes from immuneACCESS by way of TCRdb, which keeps in-frame sequences with V and J called. Part of the clones is missing from these tables; in studies checked, under half for an unresolved V gene and the rest for unknown reasons. The DNA was the basis for D and trimming; V, J and clone size are from that table. The sample profile shows approximately 200,000 clones; about 81% of them were found once. 12% of the sample goes to the ten largest clones.

One collaborating source in Seattle enrolled patients during active infection and followed them longitudinally through the course of disease. The collaborating institutions used their own protocols to collect whole blood in K2EDTA tubes. For TCRbeta analysis, collaborators shipped samples as frozen whole blood, isolated PBMCs, or DNA extracted from either of those sample types. The CDR3 sequence holds 12 residues, the cysteine and phenylalanine included. Only the CDR3 portion is preserved as DNA: 36 bases, with reading frame beginning at the first base. CDR1 and CDR2 (SGHTS, YDEGEE) derive from the germline V gene. Trimming at the junction amounts to 1 base on V and 13 bases on J, and the germline ends lie 11 bases apart. What the research found in general, with its limitations: How much clinical and demographic metadata was included differed by source and by participant, and the metadata was provided uncurated.

Sequencing input: peripheral blood. The chain joins TRBV5-8 to TRBJ1-4; a weak D assignment points to TRBD1 (5 bases agree). This clonotype was obtained from an elderly woman with COVID-19, enrolled during active disease. This receptor has the CDR3 CASSLKSGPLFF. The DNA sequence is given as TGTGCCAGCAGCTTGAAGTCAGGGCCACTGTTTTTT.